Here is one T cell receptor beta chain with its context. This entry belongs to a study of T cell changes during pregnancy in multiple sclerosis. The junction had 9 bases not matched to a gene; V was cut back by 6 bases and J by 4 bases. Germline CDR1 and CDR2: MNHEY and SMNVEV (reference sequence). The CDR3 totals 16 residues. Repertoires were generated with immunoSEQ multiplex PCR, while TCRdb's copy carries only in-frame clones and drops some. The table shows approximately 60,000 clones, with about 90% occurring only once. The V gene is TRBV27, the J gene TRBJ2-3; 11 positions agree with TRBD2. The source was peripheral blood, collected in the second trimester of pregnancy. This TCR was recovered from a female donor in good health, enrolled as a control in a pregnancy study. CDR3 in amino acids: CASSRVRTSGSDTQYF. In nucleotides, the CDR3 is TGTGCCAGCAGCCGGGTAAGGACTAGCGGGTCAGATACGCAGTATTTT.